This TCR beta chain was observed in a study of blood T cell repertoires in COVID-19. Study summary: The United States, Italy and Spain provided the acute and convalescent COVID-19 samples. Sample material is recorded as cDNA or gDNA derived from T cells, B-cell-depleted T cells, or PBMCs.

The participants were between roughly 18 and 100 years old and came from roughly 25 US areas. Cohorts were determined from participant-reported clinical history. Some clones are missing from TCRdb's copy, which holds only in-frame ones; the method was immunoSEQ multiplex PCR. The table records approximately 300,000 clones, roughly 86% of them present only once. The CDR3 is 12 residues long. Trimming took off 8 bases at V and 5 bases at J, with 11 bases between the two ends. V gene TRBV12-3 or TRBV12-4 combines with J gene TRBJ2-3; tentative D call: TRBD1 (5 bases). Sequencing was done on a sample of PBMCs or T cells enriched from blood (not recorded which). This clonotype originated in a woman aged 18 to 35 who had recovered from COVID-19. The CDR3 region has the DNA TGTGCCAGCCGTGGGGCGAAAGATACGCAGTATTTT. It encodes CASRGAKDTQYF.